What follows are 27 T cell receptor beta chains derived from one specimen sequenced in a study of blood T cells in healthy people across ages. Combining a sample-barcoded 5' primer with a J-beta primer mix, a second PCR ran for roughly 7 to 12 cycles. In TCRdb, the 5' RACE reads were re-called with MiXCR into one record per CDR3 protein. The sample includes around 850,000 distinct CDR3 sequences, about 37% of them seen just once. Sequenced material: blood. Source of these receptors: a man between 18 and 35 years old in good health.

There are a few counts of this clonotype. V gene TRBV5-1 combines with J gene TRBJ2-1; tentatively, D is TRBD1 or TRBD2 (5 bases each). V lost 4 bases to trimming and J lost 5 bases, with 13 bases between them. CDR1 SGHRS and CDR2 YFSETQ come from the germline V gene. The CDR3 runs to 14 residues. CDR3 amino acids: CASSTQGTNNEQFF. In DNA form, the CDR3 reads TGCGCCAGCAGCACCCAAGGGACCAACAATGAGCAGTTCTTC.

The V and J genes are TRBV29-1 and TRBJ1-1, with D maybe TRBD1 (5 bases). Germline CDR1 and CDR2: SQVTM and ANQGSEA. Trimming cost V 6 bases and J 1 base, with 9 bases left between them. This CDR3 has 12 residues. The CDR3 reads CSVGGQNTEAFF. CDR3 DNA: TGCAGCGTGGGAGGACAGAACACTGAAGCTTTCTTT.

V and J are TRBV2 and TRBJ1-1, with 8 positions matching TRBD1. Germline V gene sequence: CDR1 SNHLY, CDR2 FYNNEI. The junction had 8 bases not matched to a gene; V was cut back by 7 bases and J by 4 bases. The CDR3 is made up of 14 amino acids. The CDR3 nucleotides are TGTGCCAGCATTTGGACAGGGAAGAGCACTGAAGCTTTCTTT. Its protein product is CASIWTGKSTEAFF.

About this clonotype itself: A much larger clone sits a single nucleotide away, making a read error possible. The V call is TRBV7-2, the J call TRBJ2-3; D gene unclear. The CDR3 loop spans 13 amino acids. V was clipped by 4 bases and J by 6 bases, with 11 bases between them. From germline, CDR1 is SGHTA and CDR2 FQGNSA. This CDR3 reads CASSCNILDTQYF. DNA of the CDR3: TGTGCCAGCAGCTGTAATATTCTCGATACGCAGTATTTT.

This sequence joins TRBV10-3 and TRBJ1-6; D is perhaps TRBD1 (5 bases). Trimming stripped 4 bases from V and 10 bases from J, with 17 bases between. The CDR3 contains 15 residues. Germline assignment: CDR1 ENHRY and CDR2 SYGVKD. The DNA of the CDR3 is TGTGCCATCAGTGGTTATGGAGGGGAGGACTCACCCCTCCACTTT. Protein product: CAISGYGGEDSPLHF.

The rearrangement joins TRBV4-3 to TRBJ2-4; possibly TRBD1 or TRBD2 for D (7 bases each). The end of the DNA aligns better with TRBJ2-5, so the J call may be wrong. In germline, CDR1 is LGHNA, CDR2 YSLEER. This CDR3 comprises 18 residues. The CDR3 DNA reads as TGCGCCAGCAGCCAAGACCCTCAGGGGGGGGCATTAGGGGAGACCCAGTACTTC. This encodes CASSQDPQGGALGETQYF.

V gene TRBV20-1 combines with J gene TRBJ2-1, with D hard to call. Deletions cut 7 bases from V and 10 bases from J, with 20 bases between. Germline V lookup: CDR1 DFQATT, CDR2 SNEGSKA (reference sequence). This CDR3 region has 13 residues. The chain's CDR3 is CSVSWRSAQEQFF. CDR3 sequence (DNA): TGCAGTGTTAGCTGGCGCTCTGCACAGGAGCAGTTCTTC.

CDR3 DNA: TGCGCCAGCAGCTTGGGCGCCCTAGCGGCGAATGAGCAGTACTTC. Amino acid sequence: CASSLGALAANEQYF. V is TRBV5-1 and J is TRBJ2-5, with TRBD2 matching over 7 bases. After removal of 0 bases from V and 11 bases from J, the junction contained 13 bases not matched to a gene. Germline loops: CDR1 SGHRS, CDR2 YFSETQ. The CDR3 covers 15 residues.

This clonotype showed up just a few times. The chain has TRBV7-9 and TRBJ2-7, with TRBD2 matching 7 bases. Germline V lookup: CDR1 SEHNR, CDR2 FQNEAQ (reference sequence). V gave up 5 bases and J gave up 7 bases; unmatched junction bases: 11. This CDR3 has 14 residues. The CDR3 nucleotides are TGTGCCAGCAGCGGTAGCGGGTCGGGCAATGAGCAGTACTTC. Translation gives CASSGSGSGNEQYF.

In the case of this clonotype: A read error is possible here, since a much larger clone lies one base away. The V and J genes are TRBV27 and TRBJ2-1; D tentatively reads TRBD1 or TRBD2 (6 bases each). Germline values: CDR1 MNHEY, CDR2 SMNVEV (reference sequence). CDR3 size: 14 residues. V was pared by 5 bases and J by 12 bases, with 20 bases between. The CDR3 DNA sequence: TGTGCCAGCAGTGCAAACAGGGTGGAGGGTGGGCAGTTCTTC. Protein sequence: CASSANRVEGGQFF.

The chain carries TRBV6-6 and TRBJ1-5; no clear D gene. This CDR3 is 15 amino acids long. Trimming removed 4 bases from V and 0 bases from J, with 10 bases in between. Germline-derived CDR1 and CDR2 are MNHNY and SVGAGI (reference sequence). This chain's CDR3 is CASSLKAYSNQPQHF. CDR3 sequence (DNA): TGTGCCAGCAGTTTAAAGGCTTATAGCAATCAGCCCCAGCATTTT.

This clonotype appeared a few times. The CDR3: CASSQGHGSQETQYF. CDR3 nucleotides: TGCGCCAGCAGCCAAGGACACGGGAGCCAAGAGACCCAGTACTTC. The chain has TRBV4-1 and TRBJ2-5, with D possibly TRBD2 on 6 matching bases. V lost 1 base and J lost 1, with 10 bases in between. The CDR3 has 15 residues. Germline CDR1 is MGHRA and CDR2 is YSYEKL.

Many counts were recorded for this clonotype. The rearrangement uses TRBV10-3 and TRBJ1-2, with TRBD1 matching over 9 bases. The CDR3 length is 18 residues. The germline V gene has CDR1 ENHRY and CDR2 SYGVKD. J gave up 3 bases and V 4 bases, and 15 bases lay outside the gene matches. CDR3 sequence: CAISGPSGLQGAYYGYTF. As DNA, the CDR3 is TGTGCCATCAGTGGGCCCTCGGGGCTACAGGGGGCCTACTATGGCTACACCTTC.

V gene TRBV9 combines with J gene TRBJ2-6; 8 positions match TRBD1. The CDR3 totals 17 residues. Per the germline V gene, CDR1 is SGDLS and CDR2 is YYNGEE. Germline trimming cut 0 bases from V and 4 bases from J; bases unmatched to any gene: 6. For the CDR3, the DNA is TGTGCCAGCAGCGTAGTATACCAGGGGGCCGGGGCCAACGTCCTGACTTTC. Translated, it gives CASSVVYQGAGANVLTF. Based on the CDR3 plus reference TRBV9 and TRBJ2-6, the full variable domain is DSGVTQTPKHLITATGQRVTLRCSPRSGDLSVYWYQQSLDQGLQFLIQYYNGEERAKGNILERFSAQQFPDLHSELNLSSLELGDSALYFCASSVVYQGAGANVLTFGAGSRLTVL.

A remark on this clonotype: The junction differs from germline at one of its ends, possibly a read error. The chain joins TRBV10-3 to TRBJ2-3; 7 positions agree with TRBD2. Germline V gene sequence: CDR1 ENHRY, CDR2 SYGVKD. This CDR3 contains 15 residues. The CDR3: CALSGGDPSTDTQYF. The CDR3 nucleotides read TGTGCCCTCAGTGGGGGGGACCCGAGCACAGATACGCAGTATTTT.

The chain uses TRBV27 and TRBJ2-6, with D perhaps TRBD2 (6 bases). Trimming cost V 5 bases and J 2 bases, with 10 bases left between them. Germline-derived CDR1 and CDR2 are MNHEY and SMNVEV (reference sequence). The CDR3 has 15 amino acids. CDR3 sequence reads: CASSNWGAGANVLTF. CDR3 in DNA: TGTGCCAGCAGTAACTGGGGGGCTGGGGCCAACGTCCTGACTTTC.

Only a few counts were recorded for this clonotype. The chain couples TRBV30 to TRBJ2-5, with a possible D match to TRBD1 (5 bases). Trimming left V 7 bases short and J 1 base short, with 10 bases between. Germline loops: CDR1 GTSNPN, CDR2 SVGIG (reference sequence). There are 12 residues in the CDR3. The CDR3 DNA is TGTGCCTTCGACAGTCTCCAAGAGACCCAGTACTTC. It is translated as CAFDSLQETQYF.

The chain combines TRBV9 with TRBJ1-1; 10 bases line up with TRBD1. This CDR3 is 15 amino acids long. J gave up 4 bases and V 4 bases, and 7 bases lay outside the gene matches. CDR1 and CDR2 from the germline V gene are SGDLS and YYNGEE. The CDR3: CASSSRDRGSTEAFF. In DNA form, the CDR3 reads TGTGCCAGCAGCTCCAGGGACAGGGGAAGCACTGAAGCTTTCTTT.

V and J are TRBV6-2 or TRBV6-3 and TRBJ2-7; D is unclear. V was pared by 4 bases and J by 3 bases, with 10 bases between. The CDR3 runs to 13 residues. Germline V gives CDR1 MNHEY, CDR2 SVGEGT. CDR3 sequence reads: CASSSSDGYEQYF. DNA for the CDR3: TGTGCCAGCAGTTCCTCGGACGGCTACGAGCAGTACTTC.

The CDR3 region has the DNA TGTGCCAGCAGCTTAGAGGGACAGGGGCAGAATGAGCAGTACTTC. Its translation: CASSLEGQGQNEQYF. The chain links TRBV7-9 to TRBJ2-5; 10 bases align to TRBD1. CDR1 and CDR2 from the germline V gene are SEHNR and FQNEAQ (reference sequence). This CDR3 comprises 15 residues. V lost 1 base, J lost 11 bases, and 10 bases stayed unmatched.

This clonotype was picked up many times. The chain recombines TRBV7-9 with TRBJ2-5; no clear D. This CDR3 has 15 amino acids. Germline CDR1 reads SEHNR; CDR2 reads FQNEAQ (reference sequence). With 2 bases removed from V and 1 base from J, the gap between germline ends came to 11 bases. The CDR3 loop is CASSLTLRGQETQYF. The CDR3 nucleotides read TGTGCCAGCAGCTTAACTCTGCGAGGCCAAGAGACCCAGTACTTC.

In this sample, this clonotype turned up a few times. V is TRBV6-5 and J is TRBJ2-1; D perhaps matches TRBD2 (6 bases). Germline CDR1 and CDR2: MNHEY and SVGAGI. Trimming took 3 bases from V and 15 from J, leaving 15 bases between them. This CDR3 contains 12 residues. CDR3 nucleotides: TGTGCCAGCAGTTATCTCCGGGAGAAGCTGTTCTTC. It is translated as CASSYLREKLFF.

This clonotype was observed a few times. The chain carries TRBV5-1 and TRBJ2-1; D uncertain. This CDR3 spans 15 amino acids. V was clipped by 0 bases and J by 2 bases, with 9 bases between them. Germline V gene data show CDR1 as SGHRS and CDR2 as YFSETQ. As DNA, the CDR3 is TGCGCCAGCAGCTTGGAGCAGCGTCCCTACAATGAGCAGTTCTTC. Translation gives CASSLEQRPYNEQFF.

The chain employs TRBV5-6 and TRBJ2-4; possibly TRBD2 for D (6 bases). TRBJ2-7 matches the DNA end more closely, so the J call is doubtful. This CDR3 contains 14 residues. CDR1 SGHDT and CDR2 YYEEEE come from the germline V gene. The CDR3 reads CASSPSPSEYEQYF. CDR3 nucleotides: TGTGCCAGCAGCCCCTCCCCTAGCGAGTACGAGCAGTACTTC.

The chain has TRBV6-1 and TRBJ2-7; 7 bases are a match to TRBD1. V shed 7 bases and J 4 bases; nucleotides not matched to a gene: 10. Germline V lookup: CDR1 MNHNS, CDR2 SASEGT. CDR3 length: 14 residues. CDR3 in DNA: TGTGCCAGCACCCCCGGGACAGCTTATTACGAGCAGTACTTC. It yields the protein CASTPGTAYYEQYF.

A remark on this clonotype: This may be a read error: a much more frequent sequence differs by one nucleotide. The chain has TRBV5-1 and TRBJ2-7; no clear D gene. V was clipped by 5 bases and J by 7 bases, with 19 bases between them. This CDR3 is 14 amino acids long. Germline V gene data show CDR1 as SGHRS and CDR2 as YFSETQ. The CDR3 DNA reads TGCGCCAGCAGGGAACAGAGTCCCTACAATGAGCAGTACTTC. Protein product: CASREQSPYNEQYF. Full variable domain (rest looked up from reference TRBV5-1 and TRBJ2-7): KAGVTQTPRYLIKTRGQQVTLSCSPISGHRSVSWYQQTPGQGLQFLFEYFSETQRNKGNFPGRFSGRQFSNSRSEMNVSTLELGDSALYLCASREQSPYNEQYFGPGTRLTVT.

For this clonotype: A clone one base away is much larger, so this may be a read error. The J gene is TRBJ2-3, the V gene TRBV20-1; D is unclear. Germline V CDR1 and CDR2: DFQATT, SNEGSKA (reference sequence). The CDR3 has 13 residues. Trimming left V 3 bases short and J 1 base short, with 8 bases between. The CDR3: CSASDAGTDTQYF. In DNA, the CDR3 is TGCAGTGCTAGTGATGCTGGCACAGATACGCAGTATTTT.